This TCR beta chain was sequenced in a study of T cells of healthy individuals. A single record per CDR3 protein comes from TCRdb applying MiXCR to the 5' RACE reads. The sample has about 41,000 distinct CDR3 sequences; 3.5% to 5.5% are singletons. The receptor's source is a human donor in good health.

The CDR3, as DNA: TGTGCCAGCAGTTCCAGGACAGGGGGCTCCTATAATTCACCCCTCCACTTT. It codes for CASSSRTGGSYNSPLHF. The chain uses TRBV5-4 and TRBJ1-6, with TRBD1 identical over 10 bases. The CDR3 covers 17 residues. Germline trimming cut 5 bases from V and 0 bases from J; bases unmatched to any gene: 5. Germline V gives CDR1 SGHNT, CDR2 YYREEE (reference sequence).